These T cell receptor beta chains were read from a single sample in a study of blood T cell repertoires in COVID-19. The method was immunoSEQ multiplex PCR; TCRdb's version includes in-frame clones alone and lacks a portion of them. This table holds 81,000 or so clones, roughly 88% found once. The sequenced material came from peripheral blood. These receptors were obtained from a man aged 45-60 years with active COVID-19. CDR3s include the opening cysteine and the closing phenylalanine or tryptophan. A D gene is named only where the DNA matches it firmly. Not all rows give a size; the values are once, few, many and, for expanded clones, a class.

j_call,d_call,clone_size,v_call,cdr3_nt,cdr3_aa
TRBJ1-4,-,-,TRBV28,TGTGCCAGCTGGGCAGGAACTAATGAAAAACTGTTTTTT,CASWAGTNEKLFF
TRBJ1-1,-,few,TRBV5-6,TGTGCCAGCAGCTTGTCGGGAGGGGAAGCTTTCTTT,CASSLSGGEAFF
TRBJ2-2,-,-,TRBV6-2/TRBV6-3,TGTGCCAGCAGCCTCGTCACCGGGGAGCTGTTTTTT,CASSLVTGELFF
TRBJ2-1,TRBD2,few,TRBV7-6,TGTGCCAGCAGCCTAACTAGCGGGGGGCCCAATGAGCAGTTCTTC,CASSLTSGGPNEQFF
TRBJ2-7,TRBD1,-,TRBV6-2/TRBV6-3,TGTGCCAGCAGTTACTTGCCGGGACAGGGGTACGAGCAGTACTTC,CASSYLPGQGYEQYF
TRBJ2-5,TRBD2,-,TRBV4-2,TGTGCCAGCAGCCAGTCTACTAGCGGGTCTGTAGAGACCCAGTACTTC,CASSQSTSGSVETQYF
TRBJ2-2,-,-,TRBV27,TGTGCCAGCAACCTCCTGGGGCGCACCGGGGAGCTGTTTTTT,CASNLLGRTGELFF
TRBJ2-5,TRBD1,-,TRBV29-1,TGCAGCGTTGGGACAGGTGGAGGTCGAGAGGCCCAGTACTTC,CSVGTGGGREAQYF
TRBJ2-7,TRBD2,once,TRBV5-4,TGTGCCAGCAGTAGTCGACTAGCGGGAACATCCCCCCACGAGCAGTACTTC,CASSSRLAGTSPHEQYF
TRBJ2-2,-,-,TRBV5-4,TGTGCCAGCAGCTTCACCTTCTCTAGCAGGGCGGGGTTAGAGGAGCTGTTTTTT,CASSFTFSSRAGLEELFF
TRBJ1-5,TRBD1,-,TRBV5-1,TGCGCCAGCAGCTCGTCGACAGGGGTGGATCAGCCCCAGCATTTT,CASSSSTGVDQPQHF
TRBJ2-1,TRBD2,-,TRBV6-6,TGTGCCAGCAGTTACTTACTAGCGGGGGGCTCTGAGGAGCAGTTCTTC,CASSYLLAGGSEEQFF
TRBJ1-5,TRBD1,-,TRBV13,TGTGCCAGCAGCTTAGACAGGGGACGGAATCAGCCCCAGCATTTT,CASSLDRGRNQPQHF
TRBJ1-1,TRBD1,-,TRBV11-2,TGTGCCAGCAGCGACAGGGGGCTGAACACTGAAGCTTTCTTT,CASSDRGLNTEAFF